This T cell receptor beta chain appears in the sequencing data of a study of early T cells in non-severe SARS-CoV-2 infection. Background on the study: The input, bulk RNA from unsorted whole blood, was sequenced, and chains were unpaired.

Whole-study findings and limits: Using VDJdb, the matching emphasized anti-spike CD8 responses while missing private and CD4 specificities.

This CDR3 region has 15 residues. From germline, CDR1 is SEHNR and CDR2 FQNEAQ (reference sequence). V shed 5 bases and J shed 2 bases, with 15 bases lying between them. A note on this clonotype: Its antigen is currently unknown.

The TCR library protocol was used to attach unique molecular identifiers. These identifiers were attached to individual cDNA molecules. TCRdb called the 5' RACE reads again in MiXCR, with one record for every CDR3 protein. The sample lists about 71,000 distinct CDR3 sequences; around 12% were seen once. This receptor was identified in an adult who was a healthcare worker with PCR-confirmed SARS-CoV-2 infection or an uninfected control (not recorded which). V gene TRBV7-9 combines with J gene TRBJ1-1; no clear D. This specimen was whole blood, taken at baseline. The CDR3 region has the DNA TGTGCCAGCAGCCCCTCCCTGGGAGTAAACACTGAAGCTTTCTTT. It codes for CASSPSLGVNTEAFF.